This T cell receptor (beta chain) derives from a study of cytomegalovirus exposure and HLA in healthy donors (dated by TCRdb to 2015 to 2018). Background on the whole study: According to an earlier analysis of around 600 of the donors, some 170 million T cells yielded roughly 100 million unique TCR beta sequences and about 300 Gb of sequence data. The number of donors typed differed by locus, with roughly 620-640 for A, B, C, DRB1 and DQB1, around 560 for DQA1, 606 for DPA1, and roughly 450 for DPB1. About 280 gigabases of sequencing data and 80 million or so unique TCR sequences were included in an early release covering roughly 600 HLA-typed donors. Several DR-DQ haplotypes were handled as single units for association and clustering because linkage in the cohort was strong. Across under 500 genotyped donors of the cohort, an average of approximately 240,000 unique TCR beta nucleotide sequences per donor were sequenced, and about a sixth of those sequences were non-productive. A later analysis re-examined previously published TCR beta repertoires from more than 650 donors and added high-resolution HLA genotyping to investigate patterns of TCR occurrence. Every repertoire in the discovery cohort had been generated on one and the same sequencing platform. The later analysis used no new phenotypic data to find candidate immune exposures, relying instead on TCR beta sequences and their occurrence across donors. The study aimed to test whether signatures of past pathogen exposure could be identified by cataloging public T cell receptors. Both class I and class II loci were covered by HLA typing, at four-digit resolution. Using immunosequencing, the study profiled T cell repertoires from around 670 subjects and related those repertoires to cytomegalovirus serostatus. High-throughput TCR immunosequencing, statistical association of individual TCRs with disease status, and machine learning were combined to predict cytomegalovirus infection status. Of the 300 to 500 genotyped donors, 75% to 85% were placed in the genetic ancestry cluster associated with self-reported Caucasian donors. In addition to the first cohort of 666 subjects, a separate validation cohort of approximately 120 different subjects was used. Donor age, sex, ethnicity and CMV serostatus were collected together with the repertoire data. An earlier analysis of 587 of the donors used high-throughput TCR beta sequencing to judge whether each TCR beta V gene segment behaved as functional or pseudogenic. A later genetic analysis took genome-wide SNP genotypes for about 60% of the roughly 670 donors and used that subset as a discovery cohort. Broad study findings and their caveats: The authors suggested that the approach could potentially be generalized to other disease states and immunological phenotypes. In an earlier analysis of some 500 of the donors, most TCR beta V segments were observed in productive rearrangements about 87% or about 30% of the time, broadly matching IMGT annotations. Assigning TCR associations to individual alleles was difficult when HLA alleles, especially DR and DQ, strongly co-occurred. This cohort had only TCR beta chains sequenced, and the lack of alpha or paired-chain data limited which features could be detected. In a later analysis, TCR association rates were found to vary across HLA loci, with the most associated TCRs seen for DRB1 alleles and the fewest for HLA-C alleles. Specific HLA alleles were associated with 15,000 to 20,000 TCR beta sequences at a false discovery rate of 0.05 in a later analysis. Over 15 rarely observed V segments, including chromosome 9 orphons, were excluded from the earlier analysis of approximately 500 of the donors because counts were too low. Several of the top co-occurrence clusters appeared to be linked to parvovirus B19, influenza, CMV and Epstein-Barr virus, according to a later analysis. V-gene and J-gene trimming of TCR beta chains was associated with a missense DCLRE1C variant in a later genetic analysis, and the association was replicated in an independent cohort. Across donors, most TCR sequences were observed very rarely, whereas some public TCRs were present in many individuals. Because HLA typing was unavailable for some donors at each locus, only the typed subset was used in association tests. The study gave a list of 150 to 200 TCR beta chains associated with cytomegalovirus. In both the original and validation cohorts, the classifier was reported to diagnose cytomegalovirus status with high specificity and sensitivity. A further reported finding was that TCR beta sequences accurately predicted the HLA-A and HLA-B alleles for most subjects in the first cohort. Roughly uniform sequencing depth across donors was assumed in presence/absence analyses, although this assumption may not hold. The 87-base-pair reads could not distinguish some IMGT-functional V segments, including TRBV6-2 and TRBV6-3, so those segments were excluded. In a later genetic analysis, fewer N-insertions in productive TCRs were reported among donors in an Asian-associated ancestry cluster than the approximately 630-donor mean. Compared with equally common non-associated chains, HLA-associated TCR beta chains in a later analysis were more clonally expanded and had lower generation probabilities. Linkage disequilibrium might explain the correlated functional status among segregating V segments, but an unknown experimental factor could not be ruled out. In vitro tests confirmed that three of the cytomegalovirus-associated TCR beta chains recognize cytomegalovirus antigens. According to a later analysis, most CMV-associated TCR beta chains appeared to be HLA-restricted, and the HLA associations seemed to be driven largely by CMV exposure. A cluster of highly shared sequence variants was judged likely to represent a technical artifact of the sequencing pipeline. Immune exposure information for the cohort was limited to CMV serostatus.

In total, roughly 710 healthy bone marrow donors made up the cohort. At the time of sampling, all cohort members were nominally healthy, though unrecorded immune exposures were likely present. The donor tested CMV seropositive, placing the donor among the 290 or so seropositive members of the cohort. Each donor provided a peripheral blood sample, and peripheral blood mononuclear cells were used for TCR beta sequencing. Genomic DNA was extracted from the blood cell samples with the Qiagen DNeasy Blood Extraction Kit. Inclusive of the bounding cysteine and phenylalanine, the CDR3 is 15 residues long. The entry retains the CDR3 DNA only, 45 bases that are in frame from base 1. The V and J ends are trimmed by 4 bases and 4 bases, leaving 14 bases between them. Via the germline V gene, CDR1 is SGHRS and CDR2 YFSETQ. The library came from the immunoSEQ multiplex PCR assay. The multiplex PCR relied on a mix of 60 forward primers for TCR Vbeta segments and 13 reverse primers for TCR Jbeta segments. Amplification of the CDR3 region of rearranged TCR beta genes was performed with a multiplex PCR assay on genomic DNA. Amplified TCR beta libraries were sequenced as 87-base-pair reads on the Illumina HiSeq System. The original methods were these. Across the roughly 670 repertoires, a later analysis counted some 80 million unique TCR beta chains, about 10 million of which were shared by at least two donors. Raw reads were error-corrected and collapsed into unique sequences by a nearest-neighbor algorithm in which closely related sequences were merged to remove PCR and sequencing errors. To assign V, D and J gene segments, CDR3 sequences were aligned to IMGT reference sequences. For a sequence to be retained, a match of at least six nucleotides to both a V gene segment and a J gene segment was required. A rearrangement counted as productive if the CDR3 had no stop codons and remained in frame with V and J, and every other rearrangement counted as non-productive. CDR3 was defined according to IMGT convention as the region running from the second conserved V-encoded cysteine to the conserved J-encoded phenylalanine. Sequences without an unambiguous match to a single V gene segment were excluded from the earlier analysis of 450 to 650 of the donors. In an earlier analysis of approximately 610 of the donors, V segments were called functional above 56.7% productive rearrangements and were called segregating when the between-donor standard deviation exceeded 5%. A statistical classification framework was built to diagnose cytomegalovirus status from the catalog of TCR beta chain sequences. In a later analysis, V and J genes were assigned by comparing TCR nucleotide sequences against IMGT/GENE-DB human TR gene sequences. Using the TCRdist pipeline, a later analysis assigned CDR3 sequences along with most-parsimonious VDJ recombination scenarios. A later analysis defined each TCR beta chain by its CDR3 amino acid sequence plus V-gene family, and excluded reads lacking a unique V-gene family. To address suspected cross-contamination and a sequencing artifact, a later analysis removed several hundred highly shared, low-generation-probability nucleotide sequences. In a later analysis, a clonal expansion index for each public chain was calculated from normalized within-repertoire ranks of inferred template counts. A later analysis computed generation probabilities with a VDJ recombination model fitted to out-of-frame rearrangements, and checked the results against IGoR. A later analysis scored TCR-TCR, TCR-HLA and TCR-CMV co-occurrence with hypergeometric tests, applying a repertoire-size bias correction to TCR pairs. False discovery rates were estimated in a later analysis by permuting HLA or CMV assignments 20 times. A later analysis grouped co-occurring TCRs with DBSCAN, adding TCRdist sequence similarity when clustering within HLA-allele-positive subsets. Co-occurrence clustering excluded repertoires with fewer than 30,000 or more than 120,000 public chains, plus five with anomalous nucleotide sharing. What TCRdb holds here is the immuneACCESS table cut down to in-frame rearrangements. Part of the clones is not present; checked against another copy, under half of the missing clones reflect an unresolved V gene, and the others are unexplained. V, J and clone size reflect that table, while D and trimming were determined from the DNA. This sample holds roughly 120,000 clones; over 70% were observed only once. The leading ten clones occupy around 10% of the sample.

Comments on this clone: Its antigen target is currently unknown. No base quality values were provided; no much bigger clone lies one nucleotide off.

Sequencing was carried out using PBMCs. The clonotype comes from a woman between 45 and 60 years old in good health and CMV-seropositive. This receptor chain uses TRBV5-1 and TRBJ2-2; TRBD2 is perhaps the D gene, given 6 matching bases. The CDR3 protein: CASSRDSPSTGELFF. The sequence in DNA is TGCGCCAGCAGCCGGGACTCCCCATCCACCGGGGAGCTGTTTTTT.